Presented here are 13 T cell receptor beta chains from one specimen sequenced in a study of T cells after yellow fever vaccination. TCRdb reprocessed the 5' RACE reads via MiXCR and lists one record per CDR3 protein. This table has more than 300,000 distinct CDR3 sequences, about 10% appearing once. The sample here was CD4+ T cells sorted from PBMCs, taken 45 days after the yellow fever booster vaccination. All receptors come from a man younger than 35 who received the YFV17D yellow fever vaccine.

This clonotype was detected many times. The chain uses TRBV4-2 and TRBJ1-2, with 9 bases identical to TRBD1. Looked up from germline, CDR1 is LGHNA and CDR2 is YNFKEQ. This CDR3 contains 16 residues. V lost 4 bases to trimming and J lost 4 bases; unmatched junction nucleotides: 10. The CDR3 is CASSRQNRGRTYGYTF. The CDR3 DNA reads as TGTGCCAGCAGCCGCCAGAACAGGGGGCGGACCTATGGCTACACCTTC.

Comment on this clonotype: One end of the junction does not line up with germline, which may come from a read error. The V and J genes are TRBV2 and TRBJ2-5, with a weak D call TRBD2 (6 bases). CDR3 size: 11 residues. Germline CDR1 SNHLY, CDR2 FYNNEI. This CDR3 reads CASSGGVTLGF. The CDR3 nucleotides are TGTGCCAGCAGCGGAGGGGTCACCCTCGGGTTC.

Written as DNA, the CDR3 is TGCGCCAGCAGCCAGCACTACAGGGACAGGGCTAACTATGGCTACACCTTC. This encodes CASSQHYRDRANYGYTF. The J gene is TRBJ1-2, the V gene TRBV4-3, with TRBD1 identical over 9 bases. This CDR3 comprises 17 residues. V gave up 3 bases and J gave up 0 bases; unmatched junction bases: 8. Germline CDR1 and CDR2: LGHNA and YSLEER.

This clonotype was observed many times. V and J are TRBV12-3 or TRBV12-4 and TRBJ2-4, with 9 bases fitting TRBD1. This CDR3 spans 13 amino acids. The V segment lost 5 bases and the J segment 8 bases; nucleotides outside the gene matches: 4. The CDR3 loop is CASSKGQGHIQYF. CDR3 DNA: TGTGCCAGCAGTAAAGGACAGGGGCACATTCAGTACTTC.

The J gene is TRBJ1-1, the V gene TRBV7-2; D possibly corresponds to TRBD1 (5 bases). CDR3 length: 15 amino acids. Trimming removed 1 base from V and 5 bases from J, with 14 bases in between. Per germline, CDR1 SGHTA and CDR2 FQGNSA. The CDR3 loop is CASSLGARVTTEAFF. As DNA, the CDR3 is TGTGCCAGCAGCTTAGGGGCCAGGGTTACGACTGAAGCTTTCTTT.

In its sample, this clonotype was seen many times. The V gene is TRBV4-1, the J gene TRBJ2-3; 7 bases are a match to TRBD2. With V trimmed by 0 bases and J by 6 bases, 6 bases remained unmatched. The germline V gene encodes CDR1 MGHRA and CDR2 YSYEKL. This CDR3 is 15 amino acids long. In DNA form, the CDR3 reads TGCGCCAGCAGCCAAGAATTGACTAGCCAGGATACGCAGTATTTT. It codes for CASSQELTSQDTQYF.

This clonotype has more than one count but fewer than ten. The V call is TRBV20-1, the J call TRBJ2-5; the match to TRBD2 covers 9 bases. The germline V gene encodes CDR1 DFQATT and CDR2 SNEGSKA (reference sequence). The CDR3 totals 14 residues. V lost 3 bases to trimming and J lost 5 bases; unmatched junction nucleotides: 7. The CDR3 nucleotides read TGCAGTGCTAGTCGCGGGGGGGCCAGGGAGACCCAGTACTTC. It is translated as CSASRGGARETQYF.

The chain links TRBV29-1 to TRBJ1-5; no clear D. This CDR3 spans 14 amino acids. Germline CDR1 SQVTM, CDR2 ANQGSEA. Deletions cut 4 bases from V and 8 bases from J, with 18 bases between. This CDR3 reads CSVVGSKTWEPQHF. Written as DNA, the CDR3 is TGCAGCGTTGTGGGGAGCAAGACGTGGGAGCCCCAGCATTTT.

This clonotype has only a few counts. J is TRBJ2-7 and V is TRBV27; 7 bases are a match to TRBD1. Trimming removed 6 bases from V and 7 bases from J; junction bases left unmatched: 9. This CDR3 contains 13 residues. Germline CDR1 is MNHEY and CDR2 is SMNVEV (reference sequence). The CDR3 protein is CASRWDRLGEQYF. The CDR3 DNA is TGTGCCAGCAGATGGGACAGACTGGGGGAGCAGTACTTC.

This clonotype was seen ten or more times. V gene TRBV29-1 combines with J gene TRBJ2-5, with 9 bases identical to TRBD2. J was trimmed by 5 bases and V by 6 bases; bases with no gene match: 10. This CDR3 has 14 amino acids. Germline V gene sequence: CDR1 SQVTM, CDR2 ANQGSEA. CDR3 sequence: CSVQKNSGGETQYF. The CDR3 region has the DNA TGCAGCGTCCAAAAGAACAGCGGGGGGGAGACCCAGTACTTC. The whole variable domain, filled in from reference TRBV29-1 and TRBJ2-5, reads SAVISQKPSRDICQRGTSLTIQCQVDSQVTMMFWYRQQPGQSLTLIATANQGSEATYESGFVIDKFPISRPNLTFSTLTVSNMSPEDSSIYLCSVQKNSGGETQYFGPGTRLLVL.

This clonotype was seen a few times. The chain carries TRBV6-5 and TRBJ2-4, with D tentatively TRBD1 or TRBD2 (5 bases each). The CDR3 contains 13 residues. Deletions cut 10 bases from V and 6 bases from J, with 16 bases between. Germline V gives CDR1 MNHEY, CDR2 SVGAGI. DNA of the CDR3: TGTGCCACTGGGGACCCTCACGCAAACATTCAGTACTTC. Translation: CATGDPHANIQYF.

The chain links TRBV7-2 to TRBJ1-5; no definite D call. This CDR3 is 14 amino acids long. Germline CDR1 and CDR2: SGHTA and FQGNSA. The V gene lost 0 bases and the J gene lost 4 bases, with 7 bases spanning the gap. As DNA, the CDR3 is TGTGCCAGCAGCTTAGCTCAGGAAAATCAGCCCCAGCATTTT. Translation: CASSLAQENQPQHF.

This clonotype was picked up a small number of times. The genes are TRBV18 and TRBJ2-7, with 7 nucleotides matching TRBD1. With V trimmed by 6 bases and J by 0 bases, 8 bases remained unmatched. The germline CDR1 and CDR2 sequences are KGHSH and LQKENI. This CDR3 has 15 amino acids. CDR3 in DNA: TGTGCCAGCTCCCTCTCCGGGACAGCCTCCTACGAGCAGTACGTC. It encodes CASSLSGTASYEQYV.